This T cell receptor beta chain stems from a study of T-cell memory formation after mild COVID-19. This CDR3 contains 13 residues. V dropped 3 bases and J dropped 3 bases, with 9 bases sitting between them. Germline CDR1 PRHDT, CDR2 FYEKMQ (reference sequence). Each CDR3 protein gets one entry after TCRdb re-called the 5' RACE reads with MiXCR. Of 360,000 or so distinct CDR3 sequences listed, around 27% are singletons. In its sample, this clonotype was seen a few times. V usage is TRBV13 and J usage is TRBJ2-7; D remains unclear. The TCR was taken from an adult woman who had mild COVID-19 (a few samples of this study predate the infection). Cell type and time point are not known. Sequencing was done on a sample of PBMCs or a T cell subset sorted from them (not recorded which). The chain's CDR3 is CASSLSPDYEQYF. CDR3 DNA: TGTGCCAGCAGCTTGAGTCCAGACTACGAGCAGTACTTC.